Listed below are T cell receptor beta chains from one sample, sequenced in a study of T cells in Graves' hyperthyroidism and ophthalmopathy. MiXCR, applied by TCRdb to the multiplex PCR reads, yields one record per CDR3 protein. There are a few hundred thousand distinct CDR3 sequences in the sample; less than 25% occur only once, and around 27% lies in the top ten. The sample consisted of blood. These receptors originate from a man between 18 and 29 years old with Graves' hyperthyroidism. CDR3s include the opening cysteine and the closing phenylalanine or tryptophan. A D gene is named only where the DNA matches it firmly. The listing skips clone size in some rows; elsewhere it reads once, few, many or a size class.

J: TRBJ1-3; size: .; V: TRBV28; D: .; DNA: TGTGCCAGCAGTTTCGTGGCTGGTGGGGCGAATGGAAACACCATATATTTT; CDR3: CASSFVAGGANGNTIYF
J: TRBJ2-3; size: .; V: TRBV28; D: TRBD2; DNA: TGTGCCAGCACCACCCTAGCGGGGGGATATAGCACAGATACGCAGTATTTT; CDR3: CASTTLAGGYSTDTQYF
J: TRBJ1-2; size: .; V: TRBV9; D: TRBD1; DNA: TGTGCCAGCAGCGGGGGAGGGGGAGATATCCGGGACAGGGGTCGATATGGCTACACCTTC; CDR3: CASSGGGGDIRDRGRYGYTF
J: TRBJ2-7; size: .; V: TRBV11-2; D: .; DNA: .; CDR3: CASSFYICSAGASGAYDQYF
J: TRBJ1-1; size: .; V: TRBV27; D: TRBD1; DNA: TGTGCCAGCAGTTTCCTCGGACAGGAGGGGGACACTGAAGCTTTCTTT; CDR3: CASSFLGQEGDTEAFF
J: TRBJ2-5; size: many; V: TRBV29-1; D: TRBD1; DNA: TGCAGCGTTGAGGGGGACAGGGGGCGTGAGACCCAGTACTTC; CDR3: CSVEGDRGRETQYF
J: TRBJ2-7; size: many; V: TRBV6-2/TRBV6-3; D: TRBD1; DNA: TGTGCCAGCAGTCCGTTACCGGGACAGGGAGTACCCGAGCAGTACTTC; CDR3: CASSPLPGQGVPEQYF
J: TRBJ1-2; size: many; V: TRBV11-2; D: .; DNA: TGTGCCAGCAGTGAAAAGGGGTTTAACTATGGCTACACCTTC; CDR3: CASSEKGFNYGYTF
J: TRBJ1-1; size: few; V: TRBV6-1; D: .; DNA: TGTGCCAGCAGGTCCAGTCGGTGGGCTAACACTGAAGCTTTCTTT; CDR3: CASRSSRWANTEAFF
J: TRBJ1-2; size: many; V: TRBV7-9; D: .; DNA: TGTGCCAGCAGCCCCGGGAGACCGTTTAACTATGGCTACACCTTC; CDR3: CASSPGRPFNYGYTF
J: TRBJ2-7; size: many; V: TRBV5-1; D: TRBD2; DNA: TGCGCCAGCAGCCTTGGACTAGCGGGGGTAACCTACGAGCAGTACTTC; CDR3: CASSLGLAGVTYEQYF
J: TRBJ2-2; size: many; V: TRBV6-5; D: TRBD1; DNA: TGTGCCAGCATCACAGACAGGGTTGAGACCGGGGAGCTGTTTTTT; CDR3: CASITDRVETGELFF
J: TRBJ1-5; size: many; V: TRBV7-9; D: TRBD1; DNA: TGTGCCAGCAGCGAAGGGGGCAGGGGAATTCTTCAGCCCCAGCATTTT; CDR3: CASSEGGRGILQPQHF
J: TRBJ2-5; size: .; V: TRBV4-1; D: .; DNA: TGCGCCAGCAGCCAACTAGCGCCAGTTGAGACCCAGTACTTC; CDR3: CASSQLAPVETQYF
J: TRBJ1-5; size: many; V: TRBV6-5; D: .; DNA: TGTGCCAGCAGTTACGGACCGCCCGGGAGCGTTAATCAGCCCCAGCATTTT; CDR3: CASSYGPPGSVNQPQHF
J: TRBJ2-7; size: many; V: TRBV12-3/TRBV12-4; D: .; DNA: TGTGCCAGCAGTTTGGTGGGGGAAGGCGAGCAGTACTTC; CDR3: CASSLVGEGEQYF
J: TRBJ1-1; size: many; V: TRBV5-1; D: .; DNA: TGCGCCAGCAGCTTGAACAGGCCGAACACTGAAGCTTTCTTT; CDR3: CASSLNRPNTEAFF
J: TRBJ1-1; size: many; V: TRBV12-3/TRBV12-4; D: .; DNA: TGTGCCAGCAGTTTATCACAGGCGGGCACTGAAGCTTTCTTT; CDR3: CASSLSQAGTEAFF
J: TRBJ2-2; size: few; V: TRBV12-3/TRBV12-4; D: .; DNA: TGTGCCAGCAGCCCCCTCCAGGACCACGCGAACACCGGGGAGCTGTTTTTT; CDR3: CASSPLQDHANTGELFF
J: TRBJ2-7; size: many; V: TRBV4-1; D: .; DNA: TGCGCCAGCAGCCGGGGGGACGGAACCTACGAGCAGTACTTC; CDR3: CASSRGDGTYEQYF
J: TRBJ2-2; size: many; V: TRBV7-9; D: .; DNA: TGTGCCAGCAGTTGGCAGGACACCCGCACCGGGGAGCTGTTTTTT; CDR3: CASSWQDTRTGELFF
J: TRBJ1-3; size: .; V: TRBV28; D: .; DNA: TGTGCCAGCAGTTCCGTTCCTATCAGCCTCGCTGTAATCACCATATATTTT; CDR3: CASSSVPISLAVITIYF
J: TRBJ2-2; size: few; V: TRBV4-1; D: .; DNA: TGCGCCAGCAGCCAAGGGACAGCGGGGGAGCTGTTTTTT; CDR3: CASSQGTAGELFF
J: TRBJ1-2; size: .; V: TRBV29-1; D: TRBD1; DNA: TGCAGCGTTGCCTCGCTGACAGGGCGACATGGCTACACCTTC; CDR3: CSVASLTGRHGYTF
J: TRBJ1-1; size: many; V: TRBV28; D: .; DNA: TGTGCCAGCAGTTTCTCGCTGAACACTGAAGCTTTCTTT; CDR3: CASSFSLNTEAFF
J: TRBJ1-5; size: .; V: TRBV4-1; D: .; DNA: TGCGCCAGCAGCCAGGGAACTAATGGGATTCAGCCCCAGCATTTT; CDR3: CASSQGTNGIQPQHF
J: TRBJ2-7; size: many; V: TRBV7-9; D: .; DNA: TGTGCCAGCAGCTTTGCAGGCTTGTCCTACGAGCAGTACTTC; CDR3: CASSFAGLSYEQYF
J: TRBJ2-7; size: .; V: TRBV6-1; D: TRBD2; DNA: TGTGCCACGGGGGGGACCCTCTCCTACGAGCAGTACTTC; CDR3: CATGGTLSYEQYF
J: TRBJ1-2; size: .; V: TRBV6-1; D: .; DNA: TGTGCCAGCAGGCGTTTCAGGGATTTAGCTACCGATGGCTACACCTTC; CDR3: CASRRFRDLATDGYTF
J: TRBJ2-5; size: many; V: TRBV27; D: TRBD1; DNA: TGTGCCAGCAGTTTCACAGGGGTCGGGACCCAGTACTTC; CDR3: CASSFTGVGTQYF
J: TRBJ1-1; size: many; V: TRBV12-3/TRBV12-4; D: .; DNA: TGTGCCAGCAGTTTTACGTCCCGCGAAGCTTTCTTT; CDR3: CASSFTSREAFF
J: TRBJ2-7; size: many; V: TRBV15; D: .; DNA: TGTGCCACCAGCCGAGACAGATCCTACGAGCAGTACTTC; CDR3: CATSRDRSYEQYF
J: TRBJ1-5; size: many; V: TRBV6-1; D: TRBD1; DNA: TGTGCCAGCACCCCTGGACAGGTAGGACAGCCCCAGCATTTT; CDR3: CASTPGQVGQPQHF
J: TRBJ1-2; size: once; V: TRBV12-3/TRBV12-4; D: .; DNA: TGTGCCAGCAGTTTGAAAAGGGGTGTGCAAGGCTACACCTTC; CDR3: CASSLKRGVQGYTF
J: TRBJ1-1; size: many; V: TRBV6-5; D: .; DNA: TGTGCCAGCAGCCCTTACACTGAAGCTTTCTTT; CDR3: CASSPYTEAFF
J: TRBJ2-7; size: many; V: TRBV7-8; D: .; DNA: TGTGCCAGCAGCTTAATCATGGTAGAGCAGTACTTC; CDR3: CASSLIMVEQYF
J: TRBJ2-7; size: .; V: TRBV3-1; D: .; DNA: TGTGCCAGCAGGCAGCATGGTTCCTACGAGCAGTACTTC; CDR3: CASRQHGSYEQYF
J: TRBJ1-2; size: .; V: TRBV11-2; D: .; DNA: TGTGCCAGCAGCCTACTACCCCGGGACGGTACAAACTATGGCTACACCTTC; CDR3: CASSLLPRDGTNYGYTF
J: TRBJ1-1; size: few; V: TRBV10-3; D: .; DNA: TGTGCCATCAGTGAGTCGATTTTAGTGAACACTGAAGCTTTCTTT; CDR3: CAISESILVNTEAFF
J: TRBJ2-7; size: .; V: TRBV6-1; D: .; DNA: TGTGCCACCTCATCTCTTATGTACGAGCAGTACTTC; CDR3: CATSSLMYEQYF
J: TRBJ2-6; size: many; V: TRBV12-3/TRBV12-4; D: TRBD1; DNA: TGTGCCATCGGAGGGCGGACAGGGGGCAGTACTGGGGCCAACGTCCTGACTTTC; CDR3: CAIGGRTGGSTGANVLTF
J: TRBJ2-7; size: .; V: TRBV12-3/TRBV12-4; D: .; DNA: TGTGCCAGCAGTGCGGGGGCATATGGCCAGGGAGGTCGTTACGAGCAGTACTTC; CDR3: CASSAGAYGQGGRYEQYF
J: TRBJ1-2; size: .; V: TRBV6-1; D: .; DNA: TGTGCCAGCTTCCCGGGTACCACACACTATGGCTACACCTTC; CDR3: CASFPGTTHYGYTF
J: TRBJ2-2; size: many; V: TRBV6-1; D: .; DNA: TGTGCCAGCAGTGAAGCGCTGTCCGGGGAGCTGTTTTTT; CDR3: CASSEALSGELFF
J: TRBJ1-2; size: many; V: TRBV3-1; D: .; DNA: TGTGCCAGCAGCCAGCAGGGGCTCTATGGCTACACCTTC; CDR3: CASSQQGLYGYTF
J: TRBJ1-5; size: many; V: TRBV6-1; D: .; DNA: TGTGCCAGCAGTGAAGTATCAGGCAGGGTCGATCAGCCCCAGCATTTT; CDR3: CASSEVSGRVDQPQHF
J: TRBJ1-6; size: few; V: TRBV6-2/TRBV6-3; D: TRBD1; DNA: TGTGCCAGCAGGTCCCGGGACAGGGGTGGATCACCCCTCCACTTT; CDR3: CASRSRDRGGSPLHF
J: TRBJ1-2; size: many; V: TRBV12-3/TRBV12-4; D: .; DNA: TGTGCCAGCAGTTTGAGATGGGACCCCTTTGGCTACGGCTATGGCTACACCTTC; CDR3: CASSLRWDPFGYGYGYTF
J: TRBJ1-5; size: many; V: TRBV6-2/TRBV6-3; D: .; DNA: TGTGCCAGCAGTCCCCGACTGGGCCATCATCAGCCCCAGCATTTT; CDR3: CASSPRLGHHQPQHF
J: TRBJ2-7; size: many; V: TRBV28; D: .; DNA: TGTGCCAGCAGTTGGCGGGGGCTATCCTACGAGCAGTACTTC; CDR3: CASSWRGLSYEQYF
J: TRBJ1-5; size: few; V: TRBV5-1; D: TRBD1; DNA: TGCGCCAGCAGCCCTGAGGGGGCGTATCAGCCCCAGCATTTT; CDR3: CASSPEGAYQPQHF
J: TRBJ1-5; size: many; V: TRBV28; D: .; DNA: TGTGCCAGCAGTTTTACCGGGGGCAACAATCAGCCCCAGCATTTT; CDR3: CASSFTGGNNQPQHF
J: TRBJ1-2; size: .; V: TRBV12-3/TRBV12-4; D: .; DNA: TGTGCCAGCAGCAAGGCGTCGAGCTATGGCTACACCTTC; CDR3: CASSKASSYGYTF
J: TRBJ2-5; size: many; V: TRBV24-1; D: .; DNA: TGTGCCACCAGTGATTCGGGACGGCGTAAACAAGAGACCCAGTACTTC; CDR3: CATSDSGRRKQETQYF
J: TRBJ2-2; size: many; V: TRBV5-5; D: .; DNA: TGTGCCAGCAGGACAGGAGGTTGGGAGACGGAGCTGTTTTTT; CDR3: CASRTGGWETELFF
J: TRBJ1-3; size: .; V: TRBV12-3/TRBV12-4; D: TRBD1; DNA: TGTGCCAGCAGTCGGACAGGGGGATCTGGAAACACCATATATTTT; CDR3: CASSRTGGSGNTIYF
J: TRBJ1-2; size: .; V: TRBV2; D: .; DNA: TGTGCCAGCAGTGAAGAAGGACCCACAGACTATGGCTACACCTTC; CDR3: CASSEEGPTDYGYTF